Described below is a single T cell receptor delta chain sequence and its context. Within its sample, this clone is large (0.1 to 1%). It has no known antigen specificity. Base qualities are missing; no much larger clone stands one base away. This entry comes from a study of gammadelta T cells in human blood (dated by TCRdb to between 2020 and 2021). For CDR1 and CDR2, the germline V gene lists TSWWSYY and QGS. Trimming takes 3 bases from V and 0 bases from J, and the germline ends sit 29 bases apart. Including the terminal cysteine and phenylalanine, the CDR3 comprises 21 residues. Only the CDR3 DNA stays, 63 bases, in frame from base 1. Library creation used RT-PCR. These reads were obtained on an Illumina MiSeq. TCRdb reanalyzed the public reads with the CATT caller, and identical DNA sequences were merged afterwards. In this sample the table shows roughly 700 delta-chain clones, around 13% of which occur a single time. Around 23% of the sample is taken by the ten largest.

The study at large found these results: According to the study, polyclonal expansion of innate gamma-delta T cells immediately after birth appeared to be driven by microbial exposure.

Sequenced material: non-Vgamma9Vdelta2 gamma-delta T cells from adult blood. The V and J genes are TRDV1 and TRDJ1; a weak D assignment points to TRDD3 (8 bases agree). This clonotype was sampled from a human donor. The CDR3 protein is CALGDLYSYSYWGFYTDKLIF. In nucleotide form, the sequence is TGTGCTCTTGGGGACTTATATTCCTACTCGTACTGGGGGTTTTACACCGATAAACTCATCTTT.